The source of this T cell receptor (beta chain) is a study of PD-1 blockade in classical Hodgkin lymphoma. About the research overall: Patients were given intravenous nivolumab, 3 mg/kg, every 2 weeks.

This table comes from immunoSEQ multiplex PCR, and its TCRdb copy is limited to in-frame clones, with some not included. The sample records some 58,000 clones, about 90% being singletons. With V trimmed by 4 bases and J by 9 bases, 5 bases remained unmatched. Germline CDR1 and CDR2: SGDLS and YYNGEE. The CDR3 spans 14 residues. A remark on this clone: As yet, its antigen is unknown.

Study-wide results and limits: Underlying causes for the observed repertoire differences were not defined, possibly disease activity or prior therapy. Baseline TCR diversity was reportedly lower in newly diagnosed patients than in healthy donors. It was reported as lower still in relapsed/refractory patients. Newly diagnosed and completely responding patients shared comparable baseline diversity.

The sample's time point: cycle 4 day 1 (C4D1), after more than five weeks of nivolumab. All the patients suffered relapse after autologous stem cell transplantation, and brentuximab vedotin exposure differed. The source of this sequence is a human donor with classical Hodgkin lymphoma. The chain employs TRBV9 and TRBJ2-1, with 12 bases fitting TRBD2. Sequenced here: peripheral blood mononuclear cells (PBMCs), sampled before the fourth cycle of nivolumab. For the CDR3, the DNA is TGTGCCAGCAGCCCCCGACTAGCGGGGGTTGAGCAGTTCTTC. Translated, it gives CASSPRLAGVEQFF.